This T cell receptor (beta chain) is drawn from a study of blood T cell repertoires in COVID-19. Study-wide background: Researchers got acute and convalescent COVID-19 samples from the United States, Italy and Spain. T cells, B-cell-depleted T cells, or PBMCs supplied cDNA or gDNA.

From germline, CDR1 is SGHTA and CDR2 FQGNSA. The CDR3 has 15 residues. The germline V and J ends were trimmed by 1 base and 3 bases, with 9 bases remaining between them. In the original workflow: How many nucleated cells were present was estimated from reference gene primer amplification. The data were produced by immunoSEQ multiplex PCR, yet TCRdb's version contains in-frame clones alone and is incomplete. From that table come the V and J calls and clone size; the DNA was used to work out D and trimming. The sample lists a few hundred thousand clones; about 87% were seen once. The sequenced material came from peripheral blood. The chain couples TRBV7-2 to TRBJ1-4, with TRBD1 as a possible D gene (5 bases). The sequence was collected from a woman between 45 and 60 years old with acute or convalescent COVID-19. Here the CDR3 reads CASSLGRASNEKLFF. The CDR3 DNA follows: TGTGCCAGCAGCTTAGGCAGGGCGTCTAATGAAAAACTGTTTTTT. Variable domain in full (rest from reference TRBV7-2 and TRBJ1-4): GAGVSQSPSNKVTEKGKDVELRCDPISGHTALYWYRQSLGQGLEFLIYFQGNSAPDKSGLPSDRFSAERTGGSVSTLTIQRTQQEDSAVYLCASSLGRASNEKLFFGSGTQLSVL.